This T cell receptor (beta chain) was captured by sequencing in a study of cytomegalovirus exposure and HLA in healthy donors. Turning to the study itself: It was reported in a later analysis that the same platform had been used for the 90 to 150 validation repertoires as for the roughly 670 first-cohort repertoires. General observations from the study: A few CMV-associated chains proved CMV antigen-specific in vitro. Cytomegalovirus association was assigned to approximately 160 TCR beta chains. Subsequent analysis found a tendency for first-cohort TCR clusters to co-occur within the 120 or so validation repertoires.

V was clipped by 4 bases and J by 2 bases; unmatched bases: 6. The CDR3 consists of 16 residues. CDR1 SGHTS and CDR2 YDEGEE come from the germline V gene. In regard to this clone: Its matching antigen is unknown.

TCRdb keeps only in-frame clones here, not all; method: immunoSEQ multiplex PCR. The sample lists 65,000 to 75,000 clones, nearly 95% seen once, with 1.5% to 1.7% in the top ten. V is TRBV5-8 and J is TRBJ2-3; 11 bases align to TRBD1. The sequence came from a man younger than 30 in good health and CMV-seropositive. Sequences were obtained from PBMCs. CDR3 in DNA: TGTGCCAGCAGCACCGGGACAGGGGGAATCACAGATACGCAGTATTTT. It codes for CASSTGTGGITDTQYF.